The 8 T cell receptor beta chains given below trace back to one sample, sequenced in a study of post-analysis software for immune sequencing data. Study-level points and caveats: Controls showed lower frequencies than patients for roughly 5 TRBV segments, and TRBV5-6, TRBV5-1 and TRBV20-1 were among these.

Which antigens these TCRs recognize remains unknown. Presence of unique molecular identifiers characterized the TCR beta cDNA libraries. TCRdb redid the calling of the PCR reads with MiXCR, one entry per CDR3 protein. Among more than 450,000 distinct CDR3 sequences listed, around 36% were seen once. Material: blood. These receptors came from a girl between 2 and 17 years old with multiple sclerosis.

With respect to this clonotype: A much larger clone sits a single nucleotide away, making a read error possible. V is TRBV20-1 and J is TRBJ2-1, with 14 bases aligning to TRBD2. This CDR3 comprises 14 residues. Germline V gene data show CDR1 as DFQATT and CDR2 as SNEGSKA (reference sequence). The CDR3 loop reads CGAKTSGGGHEQFF. The DNA for the CDR3 is TGCGGTGCAAAGACTAGCGGGGGGGGACATGAGCAGTTCTTC.

The J gene is TRBJ1-1, the V gene TRBV7-8; D possibly corresponds to TRBD1 (5 bases). Germline CDR1 and CDR2: SGHVS and FQNEAQ. The ends were cut back, 5 bases at V and 7 bases at J, with 11 bases in the middle. This CDR3 has 12 residues. CDR3 nucleotide sequence: TGTGCCAGCAGCCTGAGGGGCTTTGAAGCTTTCTTT. Translation gives CASSLRGFEAFF.

The J gene is TRBJ2-3, the V gene TRBV7-3; TRBD2 matches 10 bases. Trimming took 5 bases from V and 4 from J; bases not matched to a gene: 9. Germline V gives CDR1 SGHTA, CDR2 FQGTGA. The CDR3 loop spans 16 amino acids. The CDR3 region is CASSRAASGGPDTQYF. The CDR3 DNA reads TGTGCCAGCAGCCGGGCGGCTAGCGGGGGCCCAGATACGCAGTATTTT.

For the CDR3, the DNA is TGTGCCAGCAGCTTATCTCGATCAGGGGGTGCCAATAGCAATCAGCCCCAGCATTTT. Translated: CASSLSRSGGANSNQPQHF. This chain joins TRBV7-9 and TRBJ1-5; TRBD1 aligns across 7 bases. The germline V gene has CDR1 SEHNR and CDR2 FQNEAQ (reference sequence). The junction had 13 bases not matched to a gene; V was cut back by 2 bases and J by 0 bases. This CDR3 contains 19 residues.

A word on this clonotype: A read error is possible here, since a much larger clone lies one base away. The chain combines TRBV29-1 with TRBJ2-6; D is uncertain. The CDR3 contains 15 residues. Germline V gene sequence: CDR1 SQVTM, CDR2 ANQGSEA. Trimming removed 7 bases at V and 0 bases at J, with 13 bases between. The CDR3: CSGAIRVSGANVLTF. The CDR3 region has the DNA TGCAGCGGGGCGATCAGAGTCTCTGGGGCCAACGTCCTGACTTTC.

The chain links TRBV5-1 to TRBJ2-5, with 9 bases that match TRBD2. The CDR3 runs to 16 residues. The germline V gene encodes CDR1 SGHRS and CDR2 YFSETQ. The V and J ends lost 0 bases and 5 bases, in that order; junction bases with no gene match: 8. The DNA of the CDR3 is TGCGCCAGCAGCTTGGCCGGGGTAGCGGGGGTGGAGACCCAGTACTTC. Protein product: CASSLAGVAGVETQYF. Looking up the rest from reference TRBV5-1 and TRBJ2-5 gives the full variable domain: KAGVTQTPRYLIKTRGQQVTLSCSPISGHRSVSWYQQTPGQGLQFLFEYFSETQRNKGNFPGRFSGRQFSNSRSEMNVSTLELGDSALYLCASSLAGVAGVETQYFGPGTRLLVL.

This rearrangement joins TRBV29-1 to TRBJ2-3, with D perhaps matching TRBD2 (5 bases). V was cut by 7 bases and J by 1 base, with 15 bases left in between. Germline V gives CDR1 SQVTM, CDR2 ANQGSEA. This CDR3 contains 14 residues. CDR3 nucleotide sequence: TGCAGCGCCGATTTGGGAGATGGCACAGATACGCAGTATTTT. It translates to CSADLGDGTDTQYF.

The chain has TRBV12-5 and TRBJ1-2; possible D gene TRBD1, 6 bases. V lost 1 base and J lost 2, with 32 bases in between. CDR3 length equals 22 residues. Germline loops: CDR1 LGHNT, CDR2 FRNRAP. This CDR3 reads CASGLGTLPTRDINLINYGYTF. CDR3 coding DNA: TGTGCTAGTGGTTTGGGTACCCTTCCCACCCGGGACATAAACCTCATAAACTATGGCTACACCTTC.